The present T cell receptor (beta chain) was sequenced within a study of T cells in Graves' hyperthyroidism and ophthalmopathy (dated by TCRdb to between 2018 and 2021). General notes on the study: Peripheral blood was collected at initial diagnosis, before any treatment. To identify distinguishing TCR V-J signatures, a discovery cohort of 100 patients was used, comprising 40 to 45 with Graves' ophthalmopathy and some 60 with stable Graves' hyperthyroidism. An independent validation cohort of 18 to 20 hyperthyroidism patients and about 15 patients who later progressed to ophthalmopathy tested prospective prediction of ophthalmopathy. The approximately 100 discovery patients were divided at random into training and test sets in a 7:3 ratio. Thyroid tissue and blood T-cell repertoires from more than 5 Graves' hyperthyroidism patients were also compared in the study. Once sampling was done, hyperthyroidism patients were given methimazole at a starting dose of 30 mg daily, whereas ophthalmopathy patients were given high-dose intravenous methylprednisolone. TCR Vbeta CDR3 sequencing of 135 peripheral blood samples (43 ophthalmopathy, about 75 hyperthyroidism and approximately 17 progressor patients) is reported in the paper.

The V end loses 2 bases and the J end loses 4 bases, and a stretch of 12 bases separates them. There are 14 amino acids in the CDR3, from cysteine to phenylalanine inclusive. Just the 42-base CDR3 DNA is kept, in frame starting at base 1. Findings and caveats that apply to the study as a whole: Blood samples also contained most of the expanded thyroid clonotypes (frequency above 0.001), which suggests that blood repertoires may reflect thyroid immune responses. In validation, the model predicted progression to ophthalmopathy with roughly 66% sensitivity and over 72% specificity, a median of 6.5 months before onset. Ophthalmopathy was separated from stable hyperthyroidism by a 13 V-J signature model, with 85% to 90% sensitivity and roughly 81% specificity obtained in cross-validation and 80%/75% obtained in testing. Sample size was not statistically predetermined, and investigators were not blinded to group allocation.

In the ophthalmopathy patients, disease was moderately to severely active, with a Clinical Activity Score of 3 or more, a NOSPECS grade of 4 or more, and a duration of less than 3 months. Any patient with an uncontrolled infection, another autoimmune disease, pregnancy or lactation was excluded. Clinical symptoms, serum thyroxine and TRAb, thyroid ultrasound, and orbital computed tomography formed the basis for the diagnoses. Ficoll-Paque density gradient centrifugation was used to isolate PBMCs from 10 ml of fresh peripheral blood. Total RNA was extracted with Trizol reagent, and quality was checked on an Agilent 2100 Bioanalyzer. Amplification of TCR beta CDR3 regions was carried out from RNA transcripts. The TCR CDR3 was subjected to a first round of RT-PCR using the HTBI primer set and the Qiagen OneStep RT-PCR kit. Libraries were constructed in a second round of multiplex PCR, after which size selection and purification were carried out. Sequencing of the libraries was done on an Illumina HiSeq2000 using paired-end 100 bp reads. The published analysis was carried out like this. SOAPnuke was used to process the raw data, with reads discarded if the reads contained adapters or uncalled bases, had a mean Phred below 15, or lacked an exact constant-primer or identifier match. COPE v1.2.5 was used to merge high-quality paired reads, and clonotypes were defined as unique nucleotide sequences. MiTCR v1.1 was used to align clonotypes to the IMGT TRBV, TRBD and TRBJ reference segments. The analysis was restricted to V-J combinations with a frequency above 0.0001, which together covered just over 98% of the repertoires. A TCS score was defined as the ratio between F50 (clonal expansion) and ExV (chaos), using BLOSUM62-based TCRdist between CDR3 peptides within each V-J. Welch's t-statistics and random forest reduced fewer than 550 V-J features to roughly 13, which were used in a naive Bayes classifier (R e1071). In TCRdb, the public reads were trimmed at Q25 with fastp and aligned with MiXCR, with productive beta chains retained. Duplicate CDR3 protein sequences are folded into a single record with the most common DNA and genes. For this entry, the V and J calls and clone size follow TCRdb and not the study's own pipeline. The table for this sample lists around 540,000 distinct CDR3 sequences; 15% to 20% of them were counted only once. The top ten clonotypes cover about 29% of the sample.

This clonotype was picked up many times. This receptor's antigen is unknown. Base qualities are not provided; no much larger clone lies one nucleotide away. The specimen sequenced was blood. The rearranged segments are TRBV12-3 or TRBV12-4 and TRBJ2-7, with the D segment identity uncertain. The TCR originated in a woman aged 25 to 39 with Graves' ophthalmopathy. The CDR3 loop reads CASSLIGSQYEQYF. The DNA sequence is given as TGTGCCAGCAGTTTAATAGGCTCCCAATACGAGCAGTACTTC.